This passage covers 9 T cell receptor beta chains from one sample sequenced in a study of blood T cell repertoires in COVID-19. TCRdb's table, derived via immunoSEQ multiplex PCR, lists solely in-frame clones and lacks some. There are about 64,000 clones in the sample; approximately 90% occur only once, and over 9.5% lies in the top ten. Sequenced material: PBMCs or T cells enriched from blood (not recorded which). These receptors were collected from a woman aged 40-49 years who had recovered from COVID-19.

This sequence joins TRBV27 and TRBJ2-7, with 7 bases matching TRBD1. This CDR3 has 14 residues. Germline V gene lookup returns CDR1 MNHEY and CDR2 SMNVEV (reference sequence). The J segment lost 6 bases and the V segment lost 4 bases, leaving 9 bases of the junction unmatched. The CDR3 region is CASSSGTVHSEQYF. Written as DNA, the CDR3 is TGTGCCAGCAGTTCCGGGACAGTTCACAGCGAGCAGTACTTC.

The rearrangement links TRBV3-1 (or the pseudogene TRBV3-2) to TRBJ2-3; 12 bases fit TRBD2. The germline V gene encodes CDR1 LGHDT and CDR2 YNNKEL (reference sequence). V was clipped by 5 bases and J by 6 bases; unmatched bases: 6. The CDR3 totals 15 residues. In nucleotides, the CDR3 is TGTGCCAGCAGCGTGCCTAGCGGGGGGGCGGATACGCAGTATTTT. This codes for CASSVPSGGADTQYF.

The chain recombines TRBV6-1 with TRBJ1-4; D unclear. The CDR3 has 15 residues. Per the germline V gene, CDR1 is MNHNS and CDR2 is SASEGT. V lost 2 bases to trimming and J lost 7 bases, with 14 bases between them. The CDR3 loop reads CASSELRLGGEKLFF. The CDR3 region has the DNA TGTGCCAGCAGTGAACTTCGGCTCGGCGGTGAAAAACTGTTTTTT.

This clone was counted once. The chain is built from TRBV27 and TRBJ1-1; a weak D match, TRBD1 (6 bases). The germline V and J ends were trimmed by 2 bases and 2 bases, with 12 bases remaining between them. The CDR3 totals 15 residues. Germline V gene sequence: CDR1 MNHEY, CDR2 SMNVEV (reference sequence). This chain's CDR3 is CASSLLGQINTEAFF. The CDR3 bases are TGTGCCAGCAGTTTACTGGGACAAATAAACACTGAAGCTTTCTTT.

J is TRBJ2-5 and V is TRBV2; the match to TRBD2 covers 8 bases. V lost 11 bases and J lost 2; bases outside the gene matches: 10. The CDR3 is 14 amino acids. Germline lookup yields CDR1 SNHLY and CDR2 FYNNEI. DNA of the CDR3: TGTGCCGACGGAGCGGGGGCGTCTCAAGAGACCCAGTACTTC. This gives the protein CADGAGASQETQYF.

This clone came up a few times. The chain is built from TRBV7-9 and TRBJ1-5, with 7 bases that match TRBD1. With V trimmed by 5 bases and J by 3 bases, 10 bases remained unmatched. Germline lookup yields CDR1 SEHNR and CDR2 FQNEAQ (reference sequence). This CDR3 spans 16 amino acids. The CDR3 DNA sequence: TGTGCCAGCAGCCACTCAGCACAGGGGAACAATCAGCCCCAGCATTTT. It translates to CASSHSAQGNNQPQHF.

This chain links TRBV5-1 with TRBJ2-3; TRBD2 might be the D (7 bases). V was trimmed by 4 bases and J by 3 bases, leaving 15 bases between them. Germline V gene lookup returns CDR1 SGHRS and CDR2 YFSETQ. The CDR3 has 15 amino acids. CDR3 bases: TGCGCCAGCAGCCCCGGGGGCGGGGGAACAGATACGCAGTATTTT. Amino acid sequence: CASSPGGGGTDTQYF.

The chain has TRBV9 and TRBJ1-3; unclear D gene. V was pared by 6 bases and J by 4 bases, with 17 bases between. CDR1 is SGDLS and CDR2 is YYNGEE in the germline V gene. The CDR3 sequence is 15 residues long. The CDR3 DNA follows: TGTGCCAGCACCGGCGACATCAACCTAGGAAACACCATATATTTT. Protein: CASTGDINLGNTIYF. The full variable domain, rest sourced from reference TRBV9 and TRBJ1-3, is DSGVTQTPKHLITATGQRVTLRCSPRSGDLSVYWYQQSLDQGLQFLIQYYNGEERAKGNILERFSAQQFPDLHSELNLSSLELGDSALYFCASTGDINLGNTIYFGEGSWLTVV.

The rearrangement joins TRBV5-5 to TRBJ2-7, with 7 positions matching TRBD1. Germline V gene data show CDR1 as SGHKS and CDR2 as YYEKEE (reference sequence). Unmatched junction bases numbered 6, after V lost 4 bases and J lost 2 bases. This CDR3 has 14 residues. This CDR3 reads CASSVDRPPYEQYF. The CDR3 bases are TGTGCCAGCAGCGTGGACAGGCCCCCCTACGAGCAGTACTTC.